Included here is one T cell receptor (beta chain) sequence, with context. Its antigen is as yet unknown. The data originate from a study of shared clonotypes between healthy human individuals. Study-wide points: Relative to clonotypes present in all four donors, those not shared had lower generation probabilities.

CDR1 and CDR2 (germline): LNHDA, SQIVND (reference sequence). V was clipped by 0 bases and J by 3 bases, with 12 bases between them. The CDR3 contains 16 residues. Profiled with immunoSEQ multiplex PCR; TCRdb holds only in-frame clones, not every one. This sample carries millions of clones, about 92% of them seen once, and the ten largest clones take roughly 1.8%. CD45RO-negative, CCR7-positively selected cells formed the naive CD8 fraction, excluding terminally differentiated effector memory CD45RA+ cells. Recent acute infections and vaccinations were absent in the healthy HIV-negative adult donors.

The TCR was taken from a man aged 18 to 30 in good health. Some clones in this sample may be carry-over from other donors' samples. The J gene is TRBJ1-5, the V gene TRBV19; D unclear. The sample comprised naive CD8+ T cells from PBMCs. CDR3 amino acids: CASSIDWVENNQPQHF. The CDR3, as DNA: TGTGCCAGTAGTATAGATTGGGTGGAGAACAATCAGCCCCAGCATTTT.